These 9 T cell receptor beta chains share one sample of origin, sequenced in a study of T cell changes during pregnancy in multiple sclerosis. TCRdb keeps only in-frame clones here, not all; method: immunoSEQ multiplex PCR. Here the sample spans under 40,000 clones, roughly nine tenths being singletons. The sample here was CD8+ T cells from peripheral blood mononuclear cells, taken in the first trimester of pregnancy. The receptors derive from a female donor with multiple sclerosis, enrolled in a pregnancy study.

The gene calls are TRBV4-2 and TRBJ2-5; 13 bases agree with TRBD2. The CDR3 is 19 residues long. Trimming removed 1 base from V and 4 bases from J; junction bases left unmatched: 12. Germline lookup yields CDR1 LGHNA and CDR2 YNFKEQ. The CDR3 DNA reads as TGTGCCAGCAGCCAAGTTGGACTAGCGGGAGAGGGGGGCACAGAGACCCAGTACTTC. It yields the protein CASSQVGLAGEGGTETQYF.

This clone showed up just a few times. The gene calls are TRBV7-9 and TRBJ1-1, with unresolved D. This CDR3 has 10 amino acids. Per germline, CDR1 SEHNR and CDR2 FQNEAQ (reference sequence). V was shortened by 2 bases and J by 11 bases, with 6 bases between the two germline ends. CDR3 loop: CASSLKEAFF. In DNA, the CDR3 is TGTGCCAGCAGCTTAAAGGAGGCTTTCTTT. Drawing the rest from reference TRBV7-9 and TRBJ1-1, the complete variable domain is DTGVSQNPRHKITKRGQNVTFRCDPISEHNRLYWYRQTLGQGPEFLTYFQNEAQLEKSRLLSDRFSAERPKGSFSTLEIQRTEQGDSAMYLCASSLKEAFFGQGTRLTVV.

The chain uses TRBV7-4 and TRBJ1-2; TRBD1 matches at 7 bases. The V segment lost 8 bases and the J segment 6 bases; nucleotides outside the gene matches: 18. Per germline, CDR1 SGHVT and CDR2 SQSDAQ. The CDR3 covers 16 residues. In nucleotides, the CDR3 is TGTGCCAGCTCACCCCGGAGGGGGGACAGAAAAAATGGCTACACCTTC. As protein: CASSPRRGDRKNGYTF.

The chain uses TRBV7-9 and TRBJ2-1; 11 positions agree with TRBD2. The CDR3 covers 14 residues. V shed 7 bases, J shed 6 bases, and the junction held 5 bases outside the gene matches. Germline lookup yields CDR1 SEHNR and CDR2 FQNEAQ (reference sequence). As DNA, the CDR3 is TGTGCCAGCATCCTTAGCGGGAGGGCCAATGAGCAGTTCTTC. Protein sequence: CASILSGRANEQFF.

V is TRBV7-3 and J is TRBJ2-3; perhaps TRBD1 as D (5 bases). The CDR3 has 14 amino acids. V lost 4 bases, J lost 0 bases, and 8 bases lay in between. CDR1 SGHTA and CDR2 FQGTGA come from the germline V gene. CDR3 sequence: CASSWKGSTDTQYF. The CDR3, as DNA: TGTGCCAGCAGCTGGAAGGGGAGCACAGATACGCAGTATTTT. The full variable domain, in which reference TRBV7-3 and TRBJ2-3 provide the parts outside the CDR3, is GAGVSQTPSNKVTEKGKYVELRCDPISGHTALYWYRQSLGQGPEFLIYFQGTGAADDSGLPNDRFFAVRPEGSVSTLKIQRTERGDSAVYLCASSWKGSTDTQYFGPGTRLTVL.

The chain's CDR3 is CASSSGTGTSYNEQFF. In nucleotides, the CDR3 is TGTGCCAGCAGCTCAGGGACAGGGACGTCCTACAATGAGCAGTTCTTC. This rearrangement joins TRBV7-9 to TRBJ2-1; 9 bases map to TRBD1. The CDR3 is made up of 16 amino acids. Trimming cost V 4 bases and J 1 base; bases outside gene matches: 5. Germline V gene data show CDR1 as SEHNR and CDR2 as FQNEAQ (reference sequence).

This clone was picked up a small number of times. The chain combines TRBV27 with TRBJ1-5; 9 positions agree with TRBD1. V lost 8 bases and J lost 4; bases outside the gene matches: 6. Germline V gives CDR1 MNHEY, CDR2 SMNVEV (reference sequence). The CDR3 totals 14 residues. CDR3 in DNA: TGTGCCAGCTGGGGACAGGGAGTAAATCAGCCCCAGCATTTT. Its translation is CASWGQGVNQPQHF.

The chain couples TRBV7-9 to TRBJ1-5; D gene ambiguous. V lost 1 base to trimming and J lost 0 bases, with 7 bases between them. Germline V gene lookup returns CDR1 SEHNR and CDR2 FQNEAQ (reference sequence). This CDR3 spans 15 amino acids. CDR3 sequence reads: CASSLGGLSNQPQHF. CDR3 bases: TGTGCCAGCAGCTTAGGAGGGCTTAGCAATCAGCCCCAGCATTTT.

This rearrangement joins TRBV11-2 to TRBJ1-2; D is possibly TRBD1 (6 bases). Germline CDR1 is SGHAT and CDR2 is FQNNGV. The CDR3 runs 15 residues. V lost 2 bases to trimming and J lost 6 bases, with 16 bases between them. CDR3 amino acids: CASSLSGGAVDGYTF. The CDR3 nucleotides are TGTGCCAGCAGCTTAAGCGGGGGCGCGGTAGATGGCTACACCTTC.